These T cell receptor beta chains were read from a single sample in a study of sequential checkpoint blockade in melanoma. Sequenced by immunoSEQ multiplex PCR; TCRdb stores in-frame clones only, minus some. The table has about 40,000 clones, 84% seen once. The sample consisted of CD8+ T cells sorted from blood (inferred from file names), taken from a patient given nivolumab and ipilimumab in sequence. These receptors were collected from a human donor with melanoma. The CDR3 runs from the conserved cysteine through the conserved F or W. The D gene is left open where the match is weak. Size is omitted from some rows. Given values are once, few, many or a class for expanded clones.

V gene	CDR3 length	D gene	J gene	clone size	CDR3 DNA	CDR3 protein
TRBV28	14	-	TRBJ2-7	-	TGTGCCAGCAGTTTGCGGGGCCGAGGCTACGAGCAGTACTTC	CASSLRGRGYEQYF
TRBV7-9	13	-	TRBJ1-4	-	TGTGCCAGCAGCTACACAGGACATGAAAAACTGTTTTTT	CASSYTGHEKLFF
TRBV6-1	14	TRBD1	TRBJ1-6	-	TGTGCCAGCAGCGAGACAGGGGAGAATTCACCCCTCCACTTT	CASSETGENSPLHF
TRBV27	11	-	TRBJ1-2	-	TGTGCCAGCACAGGAGGGAGCGGCTACACCTTC	CASTGGSGYTF
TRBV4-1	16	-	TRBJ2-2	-	TGCGCCAGCAGCCGTAAGGATTCCGACAGCACCGGGGAGCTGTTTTTT	CASSRKDSDSTGELFF
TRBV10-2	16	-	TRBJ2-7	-	TGCGCCAGCAGTGACCTCGGGCAGGGGTCACCTACCGAGCAGTACTTC	CASSDLGQGSPTEQYF
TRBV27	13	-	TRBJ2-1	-	TGTGCCAGCAGTTTATCACAGAACAATGAGCAGTTCTTC	CASSLSQNNEQFF
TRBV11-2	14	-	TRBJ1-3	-	TGTGCCAGCAGCCTCCAGGGGACTGGAAACACCATATATTTT	CASSLQGTGNTIYF
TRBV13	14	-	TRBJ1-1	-	TGTGCCAGCAGCTCCCATGAGGGTAGCACTGAAGCTTTCTTT	CASSSHEGSTEAFF
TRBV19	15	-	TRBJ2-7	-	TGTGCCAGTAGTATCTCTGACTCCGGGTCCTACGAGCAGTACTTC	CASSISDSGSYEQYF
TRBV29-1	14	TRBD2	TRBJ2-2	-	TGCAGCGTGCGGGGGGGCGCCGGCACCGGGGAGCTGTTTTTT	CSVRGGAGTGELFF
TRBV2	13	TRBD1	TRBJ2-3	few	TGTGCCAGCCTTGGGACAGGGGAGGATACGCAGTATTTT	CASLGTGEDTQYF
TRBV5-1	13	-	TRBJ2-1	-	TGCGCCAGCAGCTTGGTGGGCACGGACATTAGGGTCTTC	CASSLVGTDIRVF
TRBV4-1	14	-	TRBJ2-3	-	TGCGCCAGCAGCCAAGATCGGGGGACAGATACGCAGTATTTT	CASSQDRGTDTQYF
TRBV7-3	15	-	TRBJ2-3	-	TGTGCCAGCAGCCCGGGGGGCGGGCCCACAGATACGCAGTATTTT	CASSPGGGPTDTQYF
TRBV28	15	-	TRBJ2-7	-	TGTGCCAGCAGTTTATCTTTCGTTCGCTCCTACGAGCAGTACTTC	CASSLSFVRSYEQYF
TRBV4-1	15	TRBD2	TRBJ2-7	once	TGCGCCAGCAGCCAAGATCGGACTAGTCCCTACGAGCAGTACTTC	CASSQDRTSPYEQYF
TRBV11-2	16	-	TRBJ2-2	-	TGTGCCAGCAGCTTTACCCCGCTCCAGGACACCGGGGAGCTGTTTTTT	CASSFTPLQDTGELFF
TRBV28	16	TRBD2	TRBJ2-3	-	TGTGCCAGCAGTTCTGGGACTAGCGAGGGAACAGATACGCAGTATTTT	CASSSGTSEGTDTQYF
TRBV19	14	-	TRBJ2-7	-	TGTGCCAGTAGTATGGTGCTAGGATCCTACGAGCAGTACTTC	CASSMVLGSYEQYF
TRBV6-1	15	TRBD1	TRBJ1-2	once	TGTGCCAGCAGTAGCCGGGACAGGGTACCTCTTGGCTACACCTTC	CASSSRDRVPLGYTF
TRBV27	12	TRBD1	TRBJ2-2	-	TGTGCCACCAGGGGGCTCACCGGGGAGCTGTTTTTT	CATRGLTGELFF
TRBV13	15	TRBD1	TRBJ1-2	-	TGTGCCAGCAGCGCTAGGGACAGGTTTAACTATGGCTACACCTTC	CASSARDRFNYGYTF
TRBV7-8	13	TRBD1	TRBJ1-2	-	TGTGCCAGCAGCCCTACTACAGGGGACCTCTACACCTTC	CASSPTTGDLYTF
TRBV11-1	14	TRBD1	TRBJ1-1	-	TGTGCCAGCACCCCAGGACAGGGGAACACTGAAGCTTTCTTT	CASTPGQGNTEAFF
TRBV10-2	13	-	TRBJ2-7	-	TGCGCCAGCAGTGAGGACAGGAATTACGAGCAGTACTTC	CASSEDRNYEQYF
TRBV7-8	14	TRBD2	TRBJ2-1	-	TGTGCCAGCAGCTCGACGGGAGGGGTCGATGAGCAGTTCTTC	CASSSTGGVDEQFF
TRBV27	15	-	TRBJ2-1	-	TGTGCCAGCAGCCTGGGACAAGGCCCCTACAATGAGCAGTTCTTC	CASSLGQGPYNEQFF
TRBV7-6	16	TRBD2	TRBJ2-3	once	TGTGCCAGCAGCGACCAGCCGGGGGGGGCCACAGATACGCAGTATTTT	CASSDQPGGATDTQYF
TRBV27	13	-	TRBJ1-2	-	TGTGCCAGCAGTTCCACAGACAGCTATGGCTACACCTTC	CASSSTDSYGYTF
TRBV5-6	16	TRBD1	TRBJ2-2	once	TGTGCCAGCAGCTTGTGGGACAGGGGGTACACCGGGGAGCTGTTTTTT	CASSLWDRGYTGELFF
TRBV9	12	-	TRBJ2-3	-	TGTGCCTCCCCCAGAGAGGTGGATACGCAGTATTTT	CASPREVDTQYF
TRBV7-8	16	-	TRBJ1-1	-	TGTGCCAGCAATTTAGGGGTGGGCAGATCAAACACTGAAGCTTTCTTT	CASNLGVGRSNTEAFF
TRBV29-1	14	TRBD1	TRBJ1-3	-	TGCAGCGTTGGTGGGACAGGCCCTGGAAACACCATATATTTT	CSVGGTGPGNTIYF
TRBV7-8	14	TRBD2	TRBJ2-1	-	TGTGCCAGCAGCTTATCTAGCGGATACAATGAGCAGTTCTTC	CASSLSSGYNEQFF
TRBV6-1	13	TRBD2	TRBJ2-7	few	TGTGCCACTACGGGGGGAGCCATACCGAGAAAGTACTTC	CATTGGAIPRKYF
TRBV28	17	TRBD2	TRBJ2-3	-	TGTGCCAGCAGTTCCCTCAGCAGCGGGAGACCCACAGATACGCAGTATTTT	CASSSLSSGRPTDTQYF
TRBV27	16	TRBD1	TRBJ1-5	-	TGTGCCAGCAGTTATTCGGGACAGGGGTTTCGTCAGCCCCAGCATTTT	CASSYSGQGFRQPQHF
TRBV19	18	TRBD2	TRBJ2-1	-	TGTGCCACCTCCGGGACTAGCGGGACCAGGGGGCTTGTTGATGAGCAGTTCTTC	CATSGTSGTRGLVDEQFF
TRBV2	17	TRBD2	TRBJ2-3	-	TGTGCCAGCAGTGGTTTGGCGGGGGGGTACGAGGTAGATACGCAGTATTTT	CASSGLAGGYEVDTQYF
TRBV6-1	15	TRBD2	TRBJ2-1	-	TGTGCCAGCGGATCGGGAACTAGCGGGGGCAATGAGCAGTTCTTC	CASGSGTSGGNEQFF
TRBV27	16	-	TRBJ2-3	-	TGTGCCAGCAGTCCCACCGCCCCGACAGGATCGAATACGCAGTATTTT	CASSPTAPTGSNTQYF
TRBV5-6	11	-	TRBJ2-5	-	TGTGCCAGCAGCTTTAAAGAGACCCAGTACTTC	CASSFKETQYF
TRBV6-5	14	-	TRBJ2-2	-	TGTGCCAGCAGGCCCGGGGAAACCACCGGGGAGCTGTTTTTT	CASRPGETTGELFF